Following are 21 T cell receptor beta chains from one sample sequenced in a study of CD8 T cells in Susac syndrome. Reverse transcription of roughly 0.45 to 1 ug RNA used random hexamers. TCRdb re-called the immunoSEQ multiplex PCR reads with MiXCR, one entry per CDR3 protein. In the table there are around 270,000 distinct CDR3 sequences, approximately 85% of which are singletons. The sample comprised CD8+ T cells from PBMCs. The receptor source for this set is a human donor with multiple sclerosis.

The gene calls are TRBV13 and TRBJ1-1; D is unresolved. CDR3 length: 15 residues. Germline CDR1 and CDR2: PRHDT and FYEKMQ (reference sequence). Trimming stripped 1 base from V and 0 bases from J, with 9 bases between. CDR3 in DNA: TGTGCCAGCAGCTTAGTTCGGGCCATGAACACTGAAGCTTTCTTT. This translates into CASSLVRAMNTEAFF.

This chain connects TRBV19 to TRBJ2-7; weak D call: TRBD1 (8 bases). The CDR3 is 14 residues long. V lost 5 bases and J lost 5, with 16 bases in between. Germline V gene sequence: CDR1 LNHDA, CDR2 SQIVND (reference sequence). The CDR3, as DNA: TGTGCCAGTAGTCCCGACAGGGGAGGGGACGAGCAGTACTTC. This codes for CASSPDRGGDEQYF.

This chain joins TRBV28 and TRBJ2-1; no clear D gene. The CDR3 length is 17 residues. Trimming removed 3 bases from V and 1 base from J, with 16 bases in between. Germline V lookup: CDR1 MDHEN, CDR2 SYDVKM. CDR3 region: CASSLFRRTDSYNEQFF. CDR3 DNA sequence: TGTGCCAGCAGTTTGTTTCGGCGGACCGATTCCTACAATGAGCAGTTCTTC.

This rearrangement joins TRBV7-6 to TRBJ2-5, with TRBD1 matching 7 bases. The V and J ends lost 4 bases and 5 bases, in that order; junction bases with no gene match: 13. CDR1 is SGHVS and CDR2 is FNYEAQ in the germline V gene. The CDR3 extends over 16 amino acids. In DNA, the CDR3 is TGTGCCAGCAGCTCGTCGACAGGGTTAGGGCCTGAGACCCAGTACTTC. Its protein product is CASSSSTGLGPETQYF.

The chain combines TRBV4-1 with TRBJ1-2; 7 nucleotides align to TRBD1. CDR1 and CDR2 (germline): MGHRA, YSYEKL. J was trimmed by 4 bases and V by 4 bases; bases with no gene match: 15. The CDR3 spans 17 residues. CDR3 loop: CASSPLPPTGDTYGYTF. The CDR3 DNA follows: TGCGCCAGCAGCCCCCTACCCCCTACAGGGGACACCTATGGCTACACCTTC.

The chain is built from TRBV6-2 or TRBV6-3 and TRBJ2-1; D unresolved. Germline lookup yields CDR1 MNHEY and CDR2 SVGEGT. The CDR3 totals 13 residues. Between the trimmed V and J ends, which lost 8 bases and 0 bases, there was a span of 8 bases. The CDR3 nucleotides are TGTGCCAGCGAAGGGTACTCCTACAATGAGCAGTTCTTC. This encodes CASEGYSYNEQFF.

This rearrangement joins TRBV6-2 or TRBV6-3 to TRBJ1-1; 8 nucleotides line up with TRBD1. Losses at the gene ends were 6 bases for V and 1 base for J; bases not matched to a gene: 10. CDR1 MNHEY and CDR2 SVGEGT come from the germline V gene. The CDR3 loop spans 16 amino acids. The CDR3 nucleotides are TGTGCCAGCAGCCTGGACAGGGAGCACGGGAACACTGAAGCTTTCTTT. The encoded protein is CASSLDREHGNTEAFF.

The chain carries TRBV4-3 and TRBJ2-1, with unresolved D. The germline V and J ends were trimmed by 1 base and 0 bases, with 7 bases remaining between them. Per germline, CDR1 LGHNA and CDR2 YSLEER. The CDR3 contains 15 residues. The CDR3 coding sequence is TGCGCCAGCAGCCAAGGCCGGGCCTCCTACAATGAGCAGTTCTTC. It translates to CASSQGRASYNEQFF.

This clonotype showed up just a few times. The chain links TRBV7-2 to TRBJ2-1; D unclear. Trimming removed 2 bases from V and 2 bases from J, with 4 bases in between. Germline values: CDR1 SGHTA, CDR2 FQGNSA. The CDR3 is 13 amino acids. Written as DNA, the CDR3 is TGTGCCAGCAGCTTACCCCCCTACAATGAGCAGTTCTTC. This sequence encodes CASSLPPYNEQFF. The whole variable domain, filled in from reference TRBV7-2 and TRBJ2-1, reads GAGVSQSPSNKVTEKGKDVELRCDPISGHTALYWYRQSLGQGLEFLIYFQGNSAPDKSGLPSDRFSAERTGGSVSTLTIQRTQQEDSAVYLCASSLPPYNEQFFGPGTRLTVL.

The chain combines TRBV15 with TRBJ2-5, with 7 bases identical to TRBD2. V lost 3 bases, J lost 5 bases, and 3 bases stayed unmatched. Germline CDR1 and CDR2: LNHNV and YYDKDF (reference sequence). There are 13 residues in the CDR3. The CDR3 is CATSRSSGETQYF. CDR3 sequence (DNA): TGTGCCACCAGCAGGAGTAGCGGGGAGACCCAGTACTTC.

The CDR3 sequence: CSASAVSAKGTDTQYF. CDR3 sequence (DNA): TGCAGTGCTAGTGCTGTTTCGGCTAAAGGCACAGATACGCAGTATTTT. The chain carries TRBV20-1 and TRBJ2-3; no definite D call. Germline CDR1 reads DFQATT; CDR2 reads SNEGSKA (reference sequence). Trimming pared 3 bases from V and 1 base from J, leaving 17 bases between. The CDR3 is 16 residues long.

The chain joins TRBV12-3 or TRBV12-4 to TRBJ2-1; D is unresolved. The germline V and J ends were trimmed by 3 bases and 3 bases, with 15 bases remaining between them. The CDR3 sequence is 16 residues long. The CDR3: CASSFMSRGNYNEQFF. The CDR3 DNA is TGTGCCAGCAGTTTCATGAGTCGCGGAAACTACAATGAGCAGTTCTTC.

This sequence joins TRBV5-6 and TRBJ2-3; no firm D call. Trimming shortened V by 0 bases and J by 4 bases, and 15 bases separated the two germline ends. There are 16 residues in the CDR3. Germline loops: CDR1 SGHDT, CDR2 YYEEEE. The CDR3 reads CASSLGARASADTQYF. The CDR3 DNA sequence: TGTGCCAGCAGCTTGGGAGCCCGGGCCAGTGCAGATACGCAGTATTTT.

The rearrangement uses TRBV27 and TRBJ1-2; D unresolved. The CDR3 consists of 12 residues. Germline V gene lookup returns CDR1 MNHEY and CDR2 SMNVEV (reference sequence). Trimming took off 5 bases at V and 8 bases at J, with 12 bases between the two ends. Here the CDR3 reads CASSPILGGYTF. DNA of the CDR3: TGTGCCAGCAGTCCCATCCTGGGGGGCTACACCTTC.

This clonotype occurred once. The J gene is TRBJ2-1, the V gene TRBV7-9, with 10 bases identical to TRBD2. Germline V gene sequence: CDR1 SEHNR, CDR2 FQNEAQ (reference sequence). J lost 9 bases, V lost 1 base, and 6 bases had no gene match. This CDR3 is built from 15 residues. CDR3 bases: TGTGCCAGCAGCTTAGTTCCTTCTAGCGGGAGTGAGCAGTTCTTC. As protein: CASSLVPSSGSEQFF.

This clonotype was found once. V usage is TRBV6-5 and J usage is TRBJ1-2; TRBD1 might be the D (6 bases). The germline V gene has CDR1 MNHEY and CDR2 SVGAGI. This CDR3 contains 12 residues. Trimming shortened V by 5 bases and J by 3 bases, and 7 bases separated the two germline ends. The CDR3 DNA follows: TGTGCCAGCAGTAGGGGGGACTATGGCTACACCTTC. This translates into CASSRGDYGYTF.

The chain couples TRBV7-3 to TRBJ2-1, with D unclear. The V end was cut by 1 base, the J end by 5 bases, with 12 bases between. The CDR3 sequence is 15 residues long. Germline CDR1 is SGHTA and CDR2 is FQGTGA. CDR3 nucleotides: TGTGCCAGCAGCTTAAGTCCGGGCAGTAACAATGAGCAGTTCTTC. Amino acid sequence: CASSLSPGSNNEQFF.

This chain links TRBV24-1 with TRBJ1-2; TRBD1 agrees at 11 bases. After removal of 4 bases from V and 8 bases from J, the junction contained 5 bases not matched to a gene. Germline CDR1 and CDR2: KGHDR and SFDVKD. The length of the CDR3 is 14 residues. Here the CDR3 reads CATSDGQGAWGYTF. The CDR3 DNA follows: TGTGCCACCAGTGACGGACAGGGGGCTTGGGGCTACACCTTC.

The chain employs TRBV3-1 and TRBJ2-1; TRBD2 matches 7 bases. V trimming: 0 bases; J trimming: 4 bases; junction bases outside the gene matches: 6. The CDR3 loop spans 16 amino acids. CDR1 and CDR2 from the germline V gene are LGHDT and YNNKEL (reference sequence). CDR3 sequence reads: CASSQEWGGSYNEQFF. CDR3 sequence (DNA): TGTGCCAGCAGCCAAGAATGGGGCGGGAGTTACAATGAGCAGTTCTTC.

In DNA, the CDR3 is TGTGCCAGCAGTGTAGGGGGCAGGGTTTACGAGCAGTACTTC. Translated: CASSVGGRVYEQYF. The genes are TRBV28 and TRBJ2-7, with 7 nucleotides matching TRBD1. The germline gives CDR1 MDHEN, CDR2 SYDVKM. The CDR3 covers 14 residues. The ends lost 5 bases at V and 4 bases at J; junction bases unmatched: 8.

As DNA, the CDR3 is TGTGCCAGCAGCCAAGGGATGGGACTAGCGGACTACGAGCAGTACTTC. Its protein product is CASSQGMGLADYEQYF. The chain has TRBV3-1 and TRBJ2-7, with 11 nucleotides matching TRBD2. The CDR3 is 16 residues long. CDR1 LGHDT and CDR2 YNNKEL come from the germline V gene (reference sequence). Unmatched junction bases numbered 5, after V lost 1 base and J lost 3 bases.